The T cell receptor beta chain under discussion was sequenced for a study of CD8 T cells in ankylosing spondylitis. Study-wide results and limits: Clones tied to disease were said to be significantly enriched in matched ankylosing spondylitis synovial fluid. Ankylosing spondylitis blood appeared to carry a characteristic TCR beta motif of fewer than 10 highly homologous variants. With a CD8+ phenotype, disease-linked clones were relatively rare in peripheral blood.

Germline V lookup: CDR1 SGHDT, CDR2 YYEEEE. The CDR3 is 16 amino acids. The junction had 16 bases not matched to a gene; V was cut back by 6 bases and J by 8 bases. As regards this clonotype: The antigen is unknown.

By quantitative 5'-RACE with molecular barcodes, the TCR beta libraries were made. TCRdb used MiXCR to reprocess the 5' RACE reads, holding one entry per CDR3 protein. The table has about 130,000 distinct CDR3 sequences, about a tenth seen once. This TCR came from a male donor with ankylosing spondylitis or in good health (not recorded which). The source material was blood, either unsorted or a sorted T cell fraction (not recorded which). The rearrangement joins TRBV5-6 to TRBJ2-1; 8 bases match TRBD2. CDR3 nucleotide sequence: TGTGCCAGCACGAGGTGGTTTCTAGCGGGCACCGATGAGCAGTTCTTC. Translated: CASTRWFLAGTDEQFF.